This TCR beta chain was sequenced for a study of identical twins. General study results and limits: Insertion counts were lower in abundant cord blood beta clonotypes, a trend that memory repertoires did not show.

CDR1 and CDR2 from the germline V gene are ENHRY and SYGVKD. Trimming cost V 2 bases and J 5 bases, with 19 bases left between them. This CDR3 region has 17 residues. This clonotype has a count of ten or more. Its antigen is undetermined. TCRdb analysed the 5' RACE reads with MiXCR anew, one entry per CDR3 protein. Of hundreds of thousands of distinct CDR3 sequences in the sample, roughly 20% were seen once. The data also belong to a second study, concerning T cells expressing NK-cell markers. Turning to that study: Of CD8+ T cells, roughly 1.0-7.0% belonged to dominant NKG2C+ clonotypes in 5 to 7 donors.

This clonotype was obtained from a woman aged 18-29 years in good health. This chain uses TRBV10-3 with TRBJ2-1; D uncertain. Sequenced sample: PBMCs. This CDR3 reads CAISEPRSFWEDNEQFF. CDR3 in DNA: TGTGCCATCAGTGAGCCCCGATCTTTCTGGGAAGACAATGAGCAGTTCTTC.